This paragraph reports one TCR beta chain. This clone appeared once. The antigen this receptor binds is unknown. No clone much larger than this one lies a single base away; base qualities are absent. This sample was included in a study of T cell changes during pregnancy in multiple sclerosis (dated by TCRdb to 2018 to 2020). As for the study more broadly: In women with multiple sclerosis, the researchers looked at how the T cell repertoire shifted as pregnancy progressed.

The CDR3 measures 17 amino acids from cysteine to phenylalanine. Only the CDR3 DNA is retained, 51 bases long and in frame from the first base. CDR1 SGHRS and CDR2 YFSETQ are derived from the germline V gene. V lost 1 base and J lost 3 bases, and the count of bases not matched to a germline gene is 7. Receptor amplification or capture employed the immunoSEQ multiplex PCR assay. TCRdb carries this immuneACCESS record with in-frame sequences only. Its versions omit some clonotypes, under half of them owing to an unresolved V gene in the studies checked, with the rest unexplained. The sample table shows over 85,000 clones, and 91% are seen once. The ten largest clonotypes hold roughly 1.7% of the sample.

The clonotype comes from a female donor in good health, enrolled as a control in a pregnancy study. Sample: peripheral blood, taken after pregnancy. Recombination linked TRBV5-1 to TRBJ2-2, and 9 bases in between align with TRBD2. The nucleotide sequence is TGCGCCAGCAGCTTGCCTGGCGGGGGGGCGGACACCGGGGAGCTGTTTTTT. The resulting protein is CASSLPGGGADTGELFF. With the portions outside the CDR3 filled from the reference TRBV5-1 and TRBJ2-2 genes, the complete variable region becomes KAGVTQTPRYLIKTRGQQVTLSCSPISGHRSVSWYQQTPGQGLQFLFEYFSETQRNKGNFPGRFSGRQFSNSRSEMNVSTLELGDSALYLCASSLPGGGADTGELFFGEGSRLTVL.